The 17 T cell receptor beta chains presented below share a single source sample, sequenced in a study of a mutant IDH1 vaccine in newly diagnosed glioma. Time point described: baseline, week 1 (first vaccination visit). As for treatment: pre-vaccination baseline after standard-of-care therapy. Some clones are missing from TCRdb's copy, which holds only in-frame ones; the method was immunoSEQ multiplex PCR. The repertoire holds about 88,000 clones, with over 75% as singletons. The sample consisted of PBMCs, taken from a glioma patient treated with radiotherapy, temozolomide or both. Receptors originate from a man aged 40-55 years with glioma. Some clones in this sample may be carry-over from other donors' samples.

J is TRBJ2-7 and V is TRBV15, with TRBD1 matching 9 bases. CDR3 length: 15 residues. The V and J ends lost 9 bases and 0 bases, in that order; junction bases with no gene match: 9. Germline V CDR1 and CDR2: LNHNV, YYDKDF (reference sequence). The CDR3 loop reads CATAQGTGSSYEQYF. Here the CDR3 DNA reads TGTGCCACAGCCCAAGGGACAGGGAGCTCCTACGAGCAGTACTTC.

The chain is built from TRBV27 and TRBJ1-2; 7 bases line up with TRBD1. CDR1 and CDR2 from the germline V gene are MNHEY and SMNVEV (reference sequence). There are 14 residues in the CDR3. Trimming cost V 10 bases and J 2 bases; bases outside gene matches: 10. CDR3 in amino acids: CATSGTATNYGYTF. The DNA of the CDR3 is TGTGCCACTTCAGGGACAGCTACCAACTATGGCTACACCTTC.

This rearrangement joins TRBV5-1 to TRBJ2-2, with D maybe TRBD2 (6 bases). Per the germline V gene, CDR1 is SGHRS and CDR2 is YFSETQ. CDR3 length: 16 amino acids. Trimming removed 4 bases at V and 8 bases at J, with 21 bases between. The CDR3 sequence is CASSHRDSRVPGELFF. In DNA, the CDR3 is TGCGCCAGCAGCCATAGGGACTCAAGGGTTCCAGGGGAGCTGTTTTTT. The complete variable domain, with remaining parts taken from reference TRBV5-1 and TRBJ2-2, reads KAGVTQTPRYLIKTRGQQVTLSCSPISGHRSVSWYQQTPGQGLQFLFEYFSETQRNKGNFPGRFSGRQFSNSRSEMNVSTLELGDSALYLCASSHRDSRVPGELFFGEGSRLTVL.

This chain joins TRBV5-1 and TRBJ1-1; no definite D call. Between the trimmed V and J ends, which lost 1 base and 0 bases, there was a span of 7 bases. Germline assignment: CDR1 SGHRS and CDR2 YFSETQ. This CDR3 spans 14 amino acids. CDR3 sequence: CASSLSPVNTEAFF. CDR3 DNA: TGCGCCAGCAGCTTGTCCCCTGTGAACACTGAAGCTTTCTTT.

V gene TRBV7-2 combines with J gene TRBJ1-4; possibly TRBD1 for D (6 bases). This CDR3 comprises 17 residues. In germline, CDR1 is SGHTA, CDR2 FQGNSA. The V gene lost 1 base and the J gene lost 4 bases, with 16 bases spanning the gap. The DNA of the CDR3 is TGTGCCAGCAGCTTAGGACCGCCGGGACATAGTAATGAAAAACTGTTTTTT. Its protein is CASSLGPPGHSNEKLFF.

This clone was observed a handful of times. J is TRBJ1-1 and V is TRBV25-1; D is possibly TRBD1 (5 bases). This CDR3 comprises 14 residues. Germline CDR1 MGHDK, CDR2 SYGVNS. Trimming shortened V by 2 bases and J by 7 bases, and 14 bases separated the two germline ends. As DNA, the CDR3 is TGTGCCAGCAGTGAACAGGGCCGGGGGAGTGAAGCTTTCTTT. Translation gives CASSEQGRGSEAFF.

V is TRBV19 and J is TRBJ1-2; 10 nucleotides agree with TRBD1. Germline V gene data show CDR1 as LNHDA and CDR2 as SQIVND (reference sequence). The V gene end was trimmed by 3 bases and the J gene end by 7 bases; junction bases not matched to a gene: 11. The CDR3 runs 16 residues. CDR3 nucleotides: TGTGCCAGTAGTATCCTCAGACAGGGGGCCGTCGGTGGCTACACCTTC. Amino acid sequence: CASSILRQGAVGGYTF.

This clone has only a few counts. The J gene is TRBJ2-2, the V gene TRBV18, with no clear D. This CDR3 is built from 13 residues. In germline, CDR1 is KGHSH, CDR2 LQKENI. Between the trimmed V and J ends, which lost 0 bases and 7 bases, there was a span of 6 bases. This CDR3 is CASSPPSVGELFF. The DNA for the CDR3 is TGTGCCAGCTCACCACCTTCAGTCGGGGAGCTGTTTTTT.

The chain carries TRBV18 and TRBJ2-2; the D gene is possibly TRBD1 (5 bases). Germline CDR1 and CDR2: KGHSH and LQKENI. The CDR3 sequence is 16 residues long. With 2 bases removed from V and 2 bases from J, the gap between germline ends came to 12 bases. This chain's CDR3 is CASSPRGTTNTGELFF. The CDR3 DNA reads TGTGCCAGCTCACCAAGGGGCACAACCAACACCGGGGAGCTGTTTTTT.

The chain couples TRBV27 to TRBJ1-2; D gene unclear. The CDR3 runs 12 residues. V was pared by 5 bases and J by 5 bases, with 9 bases between. Germline loops: CDR1 MNHEY, CDR2 SMNVEV (reference sequence). The DNA of the CDR3 is TGTGCCAGCAGTCACAGCGGGTATGGCTACACCTTC. Residues: CASSHSGYGYTF.

This chain uses TRBV6-5 with TRBJ2-1; TRBD1 aligns across 7 bases. This CDR3 has 12 amino acids. Germline trimming cut 5 bases from V and 10 bases from J; bases unmatched to any gene: 5. Germline assignment: CDR1 MNHEY and CDR2 SVGAGI. The CDR3 loop reads CASSDRVREQFF. The CDR3 coding sequence is TGTGCCAGCAGTGACAGGGTAAGGGAGCAGTTCTTC.

The chain links TRBV6-5 to TRBJ1-3, with D uncertain. Germline CDR1 and CDR2: MNHEY and SVGAGI. V was shortened by 5 bases and J by 2 bases, with 10 bases between the two germline ends. The CDR3 contains 14 residues. CDR3 nucleotides: TGTGCCAGCAGTAACCTTGGGGCTGGAAACACCATATATTTT. This sequence encodes CASSNLGAGNTIYF.

This chain uses TRBV6-1 with TRBJ2-7, with 10 bases matching TRBD2. The junction had 11 bases not matched to a gene; V was cut back by 7 bases and J by 5 bases. Per the germline V gene, CDR1 is MNHNS and CDR2 is SASEGT. CDR3 size: 15 residues. The DNA of the CDR3 is TGTGCCAGCACCCCGTACCCTAGCGGGGGTAACGAGCAGTACTTC. Amino acid sequence: CASTPYPSGGNEQYF.

J is TRBJ1-1 and V is TRBV19; the D is unclear. The CDR3 loop spans 13 amino acids. V was shortened by 7 bases and J by 2 bases, with 11 bases between the two germline ends. The germline gives CDR1 LNHDA, CDR2 SQIVND (reference sequence). Here the CDR3 DNA reads TGTGCCAGTAACCCGACCTACAACACTGAAGCTTTCTTT. Protein: CASNPTYNTEAFF.

Only a few counts were recorded for this clone. V gene TRBV9 combines with J gene TRBJ1-4; D ambiguous. The CDR3 is 15 residues long. Germline V gene lookup returns CDR1 SGDLS and CDR2 YYNGEE. Trimming stripped 3 bases from V and 4 bases from J, with 13 bases between. The CDR3: CASSAAGRSNEKLFF. CDR3 DNA: TGTGCCAGCAGCGCCGCAGGTCGCAGTAATGAAAAACTGTTTTTT.

J is TRBJ1-1 and V is TRBV4-2, with 7 bases fitting TRBD1. From germline, CDR1 is LGHNA and CDR2 YNFKEQ. The CDR3 has 15 amino acids. The ends lost 1 base at V and 1 base at J; junction bases unmatched: 3. CDR3: CASSQAGQTNTEAFF. The CDR3 nucleotides read TGTGCCAGCAGCCAAGCGGGACAGACGAACACTGAAGCTTTCTTT.

By proportion, this clone is large. The J gene is TRBJ2-4, the V gene TRBV30; D not certain. Trimming left V 3 bases short and J 4 bases short, with 10 bases between. Looked up from germline, CDR1 is GTSNPN and CDR2 is SVGIG (reference sequence). The length of the CDR3 is 13 residues. CDR3 sequence (DNA): TGTGCCTGGAGAGGCCAGCCGAAAAACATTCAGTACTTC. Protein sequence: CAWRGQPKNIQYF.